This T cell receptor beta chain derives from a study of control samples from healthy donors and cancer patients. Germline assignment: CDR1 MDHEN and CDR2 SYDVKM. CDR3 length equals 14 residues. The V end lost 3 bases, the J end lost 2 bases, and 9 bases lay between the germline ends. Some clones are missing from TCRdb's copy, which holds only in-frame ones; the method was immunoSEQ multiplex PCR. The data show 200,000 or so clones, with about 93% seen just once and about 1.6% held by the top ten. The genes are TRBV28 and TRBJ2-3, with unresolved D. The clonotype was recovered from a man aged 50 to 60 in good health. Sample: blood. For the CDR3, the DNA is TGTGCCAGCAGTTTCAGGCAGGCCACAGATACGCAGTATTTT. This sequence encodes CASSFRQATDTQYF. Full variable domain (outside the CDR3, taken from reference TRBV28 and TRBJ2-3): DVKVTQSSRYLVKRTGEKVFLECVQDMDHENMFWYRQDPGLGLRLIYFSYDVKMKEKGDIPEGYSVSREKKERFSLILESASTNQTSMYLCASSFRQATDTQYFGPGTRLTVL.